The rows below give T cell receptor beta chains drawn from one sample of a study of cytomegalovirus exposure and HLA in healthy donors. TCRdb keeps only in-frame clones here, not all; method: immunoSEQ multiplex PCR. Among over 35,000 clones listed, roughly 91% were seen once. Input material: PBMCs. The receptors derive from a man younger than 35 in good health and CMV-seronegative. The CDR3 runs from the conserved cysteine through the conserved F or W. D genes are given only for firm matches. Rows may omit the clone size; those that give it use once, few, many or a size class.

size	D	V	J	CDR3	DNA
.	TRBD1	TRBV7-9	TRBJ2-7	CASSHSGGSYEQYF	TGTGCCAGCAGCCATTCAGGGGGCTCCTACGAGCAGTACTTC
.	.	TRBV19	TRBJ2-3	CASSIIGSPDTQYF	TGTGCCAGTAGTATTATCGGGAGTCCGGATACGCAGTATTTT
.	TRBD1	TRBV7-9	TRBJ1-1	CASSLEAGGNTEAFF	TGTGCCAGCAGCTTAGAGGCAGGGGGAAACACTGAAGCTTTCTTT
.	.	TRBV12-5	TRBJ1-1	CASGSRLEAFF	TGTGCTAGTGGTTCCCGACTTGAAGCTTTCTTT
.	.	TRBV18	TRBJ1-5	CASSPRRDNQPQHF	TGTGCCAGCTCACCTAGACGGGACAATCAGCCCCAGCATTTT
.	.	TRBV6-5	TRBJ2-7	CASSSPRSYEQYF	TGTGCCAGCAGTTCCCCTCGCTCCTACGAGCAGTACTTC
.	TRBD1	TRBV6-6	TRBJ1-2	CASSYGQGDGYTF	TGTGCCAGCAGCTATGGACAGGGCGATGGCTACACCTTC
.	.	TRBV10-1	TRBJ2-7	CASSDGSYEQYF	TGCGCCAGCAGTGACGGGAGCTACGAGCAGTACTTC
once	TRBD1	TRBV28	TRBJ2-2	CASSLGQGAATGELFF	TGTGCCAGCAGTTTGGGACAGGGGGCAGCAACCGGGGAGCTGTTTTTT
.	TRBD1	TRBV5-5	TRBJ1-2	CASSPGTDTRSYGYTF	TGTGCCAGCAGCCCCGGGACAGACACGAGGAGCTATGGCTACACCTTC
.	TRBD2	TRBV7-7	TRBJ2-1	CASSLWGGNEQFF	TGTGCTAGCAGCTTGTGGGGGGGCAATGAGCAGTTCTTC
.	TRBD1	TRBV19	TRBJ2-3	CASRTGGSDTQYF	TGTGCCAGTAGAACAGGGGGGTCAGATACGCAGTATTTT
.	TRBD1	TRBV19	TRBJ2-1	CASSPGTGHYNEQFF	TGTGCCAGTAGTCCCGGGACAGGGCACTACAATGAGCAGTTCTTC
.	TRBD1	TRBV30	TRBJ1-4	CAWRDRGHEKLFF	TGTGCCTGGAGGGACAGGGGTCATGAAAAACTGTTTTTT
.	.	TRBV6-5	TRBJ1-4	CASRPGAANEKLFF	TGTGCCAGCAGACCAGGGGCGGCTAATGAAAAACTGTTTTTT
.	.	TRBV19	TRBJ1-2	CASSVNSIDGYTF	TGTGCCAGTAGTGTAAACAGTATCGACGGCTACACCTTC
.	TRBD1	TRBV11-2	TRBJ1-1	CASSFRGLGTEAFF	TGTGCCAGCAGCTTCAGGGGGCTTGGAACTGAAGCTTTCTTT
.	.	TRBV20-1	TRBJ2-1	CSASSMDEQFF	TGCAGTGCTAGCTCTATGGATGAGCAGTTCTTC
.	.	TRBV28	TRBJ1-5	CASSPTQGYSNQPQHF	TGTGCCAGCAGTCCCACCCAGGGGTATAGCAATCAGCCCCAGCATTTT
.	TRBD2	TRBV9	TRBJ2-3	CASSLTLSQRGGTDTQYF	TGTGCCAGCAGCCTAACCCTTAGCCAACGGGGGGGTACAGATACGCAGTATTTT
.	.	TRBV18	TRBJ2-5	CASSPDGDQETQYF	TGTGCCAGCTCACCAGATGGAGACCAAGAGACCCAGTACTTC
.	TRBD1	TRBV19	TRBJ1-3	CASSPQDRGGNTIYF	TGTGCCAGTAGTCCCCAGGACAGGGGCGGAAACACCATATATTTT
.	.	TRBV10-3	TRBJ1-6	CAISVSQIRGRGDSPLHF	TGTGCCATCAGTGTATCCCAAATACGGGGTCGTGGGGATTCACCCCTCCACTTT
.	.	TRBV19	TRBJ2-2	CASRPPGTTGELFF	TGTGCCAGTCGCCCGCCCGGGACTACCGGGGAGCTGTTTTTT
.	.	TRBV10-3	TRBJ1-3	CAITEGQQYTIYF	TGTGCCATCACGGAGGGGCAGCAGTACACCATATATTTT